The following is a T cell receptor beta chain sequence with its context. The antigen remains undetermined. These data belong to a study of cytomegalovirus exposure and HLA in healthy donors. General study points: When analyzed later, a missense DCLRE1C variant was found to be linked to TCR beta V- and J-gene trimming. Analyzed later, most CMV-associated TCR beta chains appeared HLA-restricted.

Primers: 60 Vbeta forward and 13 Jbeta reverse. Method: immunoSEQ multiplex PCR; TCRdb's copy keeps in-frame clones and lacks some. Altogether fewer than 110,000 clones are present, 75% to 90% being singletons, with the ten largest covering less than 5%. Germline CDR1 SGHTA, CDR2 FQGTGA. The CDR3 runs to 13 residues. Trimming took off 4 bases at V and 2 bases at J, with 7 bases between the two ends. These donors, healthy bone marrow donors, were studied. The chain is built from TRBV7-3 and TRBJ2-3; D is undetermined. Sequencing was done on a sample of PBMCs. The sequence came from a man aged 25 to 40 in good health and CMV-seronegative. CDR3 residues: CASSSDNTDTQYF. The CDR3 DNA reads TGTGCCAGCAGCTCAGATAACACAGATACGCAGTATTTT.